A single sample gave rise to the 31 T cell receptor beta chains below, sequenced in a study of shared clonotypes between healthy human individuals. Profiled with immunoSEQ multiplex PCR; TCRdb holds only in-frame clones, not every one. The repertoire holds 2 million to 3 million clones, with more than 85% as singletons. Material: naive CD4+ T cells from PBMCs. Noted subset: CD45RA+ positively selected. These receptors came from a young man in good health. Some clones in this sample may be carry-over from other donors' samples.

The chain joins TRBV6-6 to TRBJ1-4; 7 nucleotides align to TRBD1. The germline V gene has CDR1 MNHNY and CDR2 SVGAGI (reference sequence). V lost 0 bases to trimming and J lost 10 bases; unmatched junction nucleotides: 2. The CDR3 has 13 residues. The CDR3 loop reads CASSYSRQGKLFF. In DNA form, the CDR3 reads TGTGCCAGCAGTTACTCCCGACAGGGAAAACTGTTTTTT.

J is TRBJ2-7 and V is TRBV5-1; the match to TRBD2 covers 9 bases. With 1 base clipped from V and 7 bases from J, the junction kept 12 bases outside the gene matches. The CDR3 is 16 amino acids. Germline CDR1 SGHRS, CDR2 YFSETQ. The CDR3 protein is CASSLLAGTGTGEQYF. The CDR3 nucleotides are TGCGCCAGCAGCTTGCTAGCGGGGACGGGAACTGGGGAGCAGTACTTC.

The rearrangement joins TRBV6-7 to TRBJ1-1, with 7 bases that match TRBD1. TRBV6-7 is sorted into the ORF group, with uncertain function. Trimming removed 6 bases from V and 5 bases from J; junction bases left unmatched: 18. The CDR3 consists of 17 residues. The CDR3: CASRPTGVSYEDTEAFF. CDR3 in DNA: TGTGCCAGCAGGCCTACAGGGGTAAGCTACGAAGATACTGAAGCTTTCTTT.

The chain is built from TRBV11-3 and TRBJ2-3; D unresolved. CDR3 length equals 14 residues. Trimming left V 0 bases short and J 1 base short, with 5 bases between. The germline V gene has CDR1 SGHNT and CDR2 YENEEA. The CDR3: CASSLDVGTDTQYF. The DNA for the CDR3 is TGTGCCAGCAGCTTAGACGTAGGCACAGATACGCAGTATTTT.

V usage is TRBV23-1 and J usage is TRBJ2-7, with 8 positions matching TRBD1. TRBV23-1 is labeled an ORF, and its function is uncertain. The V segment lost 6 bases and the J segment 4 bases; nucleotides outside the gene matches: 14. This CDR3 is built from 16 residues. CDR3 loop: CASRTEDRATPYEQYF. The CDR3 region has the DNA TGCGCCAGCAGAACAGAGGACAGGGCTACACCTTACGAGCAGTACTTC.

The rearrangement joins TRBV7-3 to TRBJ2-7; 12 bases match TRBD1. This CDR3 has 19 amino acids. Per the germline V gene, CDR1 is SGHTA and CDR2 is FQGTGA. The J segment lost 3 bases and the V segment lost 0 bases, leaving 12 bases of the junction unmatched. CDR3 sequence (DNA): TGTGCCAGCAGCTTAACGGGACAGGGGGCTGCGGGACTAATCTACGAGCAGTACTTC. It translates to CASSLTGQGAAGLIYEQYF.

This chain links TRBV6-4 with TRBJ2-7, with 14 bases aligning to TRBD2. The V and J ends lost 3 bases and 0 bases, in that order; junction bases with no gene match: 13. The CDR3 runs 20 residues. Germline-derived CDR1 and CDR2 are MRHNA and SNTAGT. The CDR3: CASSEEAGLAGDDLSYEQYF. DNA of the CDR3: TGTGCCAGCAGTGAAGAAGCGGGACTAGCGGGAGACGACCTCTCCTACGAGCAGTACTTC.

The count of this clone is one. This chain links TRBV7-9 with TRBJ2-2; D is possibly TRBD1 or TRBD2 (6 bases each). Germline CDR1 SEHNR, CDR2 FQNEAQ (reference sequence). The CDR3 extends over 17 amino acids. V lost 5 bases and J 6 bases, leaving 22 bases between the germline ends. CDR3 nucleotides: TGTGCCAGCAGCCCAAGGGGGGCGGGACACGCGCCCGGGGAGCTGTTTTTT. This gives the protein CASSPRGAGHAPGELFF.

Details on this clone: The same CDR3 is also encoded by other DNA sequences in this sample. The chain couples TRBV7-3 to TRBJ2-2; D is uncertain. The CDR3 length is 13 residues. Germline V CDR1 and CDR2: SGHTA, FQGTGA. Trimming removed 5 bases at V and 3 bases at J, with 7 bases between. CDR3 sequence reads: CASSPTDTGELFF. In nucleotides, the CDR3 is TGTGCCAGCAGCCCCACGGACACCGGGGAGCTGTTTTTT.

The chain is built from TRBV9 and TRBJ2-5; D possibly corresponds to TRBD1 (5 bases). Germline V lookup: CDR1 SGDLS, CDR2 YYNGEE. V lost 0 bases and J lost 4, with 13 bases in between. CDR3 length: 15 residues. The CDR3: CASSVAMGRGETQYF. CDR3 nucleotide sequence: TGTGCCAGCAGCGTAGCTATGGGGCGAGGAGAGACCCAGTACTTC.

The chain couples TRBV7-8 to TRBJ2-4; weak D call: TRBD2 (5 bases). Germline loops: CDR1 SGHVS, CDR2 FQNEAQ. This CDR3 has 16 amino acids. Between the trimmed V and J ends, which lost 1 base and 6 bases, there was a span of 16 bases. CDR3 protein: CASSLDSLPGGNIQYF. The CDR3 nucleotides are TGTGCCAGCAGCTTAGATAGTCTACCCGGAGGAAACATTCAGTACTTC.

The chain uses TRBV2 and TRBJ2-2; D unclear. The CDR3 runs to 15 residues. Trimming stripped 7 bases from V and 2 bases from J, with 14 bases between. CDR1 and CDR2 from the germline V gene are SNHLY and FYNNEI. The CDR3, as DNA: TGTGCCAGCAAGGAGAGGCAGACCAACACCGGGGAGCTGTTTTTT. Translating it yields CASKERQTNTGELFF.

The rearrangement joins TRBV25-1 to TRBJ2-1, with D tentatively TRBD2 (6 bases). CDR3 length: 17 residues. Per the germline V gene, CDR1 is MGHDK and CDR2 is SYGVNS. V was cut by 3 bases and J by 1 base, with 16 bases left in between. The CDR3 spells CASSDRFAGRSYNEQFF. The CDR3 nucleotides are TGTGCCAGCAGTGATCGTTTCGCGGGAAGGTCCTACAATGAGCAGTTCTTC.

The chain recombines TRBV5-5 with TRBJ1-2; D is possibly TRBD1 (6 bases). CDR3 length: 13 residues. Per the germline V gene, CDR1 is SGHKS and CDR2 is YYEKEE (reference sequence). The V end was cut by 1 base, the J end by 8 bases, with 12 bases between. The CDR3 coding sequence is TGTGCCAGCAGCTTGTGGGCAGGGGAGGGCTACACCTTC. Translating it yields CASSLWAGEGYTF. The variable domain in full, completed from reference TRBV5-5 and TRBJ1-2, reads DAGVTQSPTHLIKTRGQQVTLRCSPISGHKSVSWYQQVLGQGPQFIFQYYEKEERGRGNFPDRFSARQFPNYSSELNVNALLLGDSALYLCASSLWAGEGYTFGSGTRLTVV.

The rearrangement joins TRBV2 to TRBJ2-1, with TRBD1 matching 7 bases. CDR3 length: 18 residues. Germline V gene lookup returns CDR1 SNHLY and CDR2 FYNNEI. J lost 0 bases, V lost 6 bases, and 14 bases had no gene match. DNA for the CDR3: TGTGCCAGCAGCGTAGACAGGGCCTACTCGAGCTCCTACAATGAGCAGTTCTTC. This gives the protein CASSVDRAYSSSYNEQFF.

The chain carries TRBV5-1 and TRBJ2-7; D is ambiguous. This CDR3 region has 12 residues. The germline V gene has CDR1 SGHRS and CDR2 YFSETQ. V lost 0 bases, J lost 4 bases, and 5 bases lay in between. The CDR3 region is CASSLDMYEQYF. In DNA, the CDR3 is TGCGCCAGCAGCTTGGACATGTACGAGCAGTACTTC.

The chain employs TRBV11-2 and TRBJ2-2, with 10 bases identical to TRBD1. V was clipped by 4 bases and J by 7 bases; unmatched bases: 6. The CDR3 runs 15 residues. Germline CDR1 reads SGHAT; CDR2 reads FQNNGV. CDR3 coding DNA: TGTGCCAGCAGCTCCGGGACAGGGGCGTTCGGGGAGCTGTTTTTT. Its translation: CASSSGTGAFGELFF.

The J gene is TRBJ2-1, the V gene TRBV7-3; D possibly corresponds to TRBD2 (5 bases). Germline-derived CDR1 and CDR2 are SGHTA and FQGTGA. The CDR3 length is 14 residues. Between the trimmed V and J ends, which lost 1 base and 12 bases, there was a span of 16 bases. The CDR3 spells CASSLKGPRDGQFF. The CDR3 DNA is TGTGCCAGCAGCTTAAAAGGCCCCCGGGATGGGCAGTTCTTC.

The J gene is TRBJ1-2, the V gene TRBV28; D is unresolved. Trimming removed 4 bases from V and 2 bases from J, with 14 bases in between. Germline-derived CDR1 and CDR2 are MDHEN and SYDVKM. The CDR3 contains 15 residues. As DNA, the CDR3 is TGTGCCAGCAGTTCCCATGGGTCGGGAAACTATGGCTACACCTTC. Encoded protein: CASSSHGSGNYGYTF.

The genes are TRBV7-9 and TRBJ2-5; D is unclear. V lost 2 bases and J lost 1, with 5 bases in between. The CDR3 has 13 amino acids. Germline CDR1 SEHNR, CDR2 FQNEAQ (reference sequence). This chain's CDR3 is CASSLWAQETQYF. Here the CDR3 DNA reads TGTGCCAGCAGCTTATGGGCCCAAGAGACCCAGTACTTC.

This sequence joins TRBV7-3 and TRBJ2-3, with D possibly being TRBD1 or TRBD2 (5 bases each). CDR1 and CDR2 from the germline V gene are SGHTA and FQGTGA. Deletions cut 1 base from V and 3 bases from J, with 14 bases between. The CDR3 length is 16 residues. In DNA form, the CDR3 reads TGTGCCAGCAGCTTAAATCCAGGGAGTGGTACAGATACGCAGTATTTT. This encodes CASSLNPGSGTDTQYF.

The chain couples TRBV28 to TRBJ1-2; no firm D call. Trimming removed 7 bases from V and 3 bases from J, with 12 bases in between. Germline-derived CDR1 and CDR2 are MDHEN and SYDVKM. The CDR3 is 13 amino acids. CDR3 region: CASTQGIDYGYTF. Here the CDR3 DNA reads TGTGCCAGCACCCAAGGGATCGACTATGGCTACACCTTC.

The chain recombines TRBV4-1 with TRBJ2-3; 9 bases fit TRBD1. The CDR3 covers 17 residues. The V gene end was trimmed by 2 bases and the J gene end by 1 base; junction bases not matched to a gene: 7. The V gene's germline CDR1 is MGHRA and CDR2 YSYEKL. The DNA of the CDR3 is TGCGCCAGCAGCCAAAGCGGGACAGGGCAAGGCACAGATACGCAGTATTTT. Protein sequence: CASSQSGTGQGTDTQYF.

The CDR3 reads CASSFFGSYNEQFF. The CDR3 DNA reads as TGTGCCAGCAGCTTTTTCGGATCATACAATGAGCAGTTCTTC. The rearrangement joins TRBV7-6 to TRBJ2-1; no clear D gene. V was trimmed by 3 bases and J by 4 bases, leaving 10 bases between them. This CDR3 spans 14 amino acids. Germline-derived CDR1 and CDR2 are SGHVS and FNYEAQ.

This clone turned up a few times. Different DNA sequences within this sample yield the same CDR3. The chain joins TRBV28 to TRBJ2-7; D gene ambiguous. Germline assignment: CDR1 MDHEN and CDR2 SYDVKM. The V and J ends lost 4 bases and 4 bases respectively, with 5 bases between them. The CDR3 has 11 residues. The CDR3 DNA follows: TGTGCCAGCAGTTCCCCTTACGAGCAGTACTTC. Amino acids: CASSSPYEQYF.

The chain carries TRBV7-3 and TRBJ2-3, with 7 nucleotides matching TRBD2. This CDR3 has 16 residues. The germline gives CDR1 SGHTA, CDR2 FQGTGA. Losses at the gene ends were 2 bases for V and 4 bases for J; bases not matched to a gene: 9. The CDR3 protein is CASSLASAGAADTQYF. In nucleotides, the CDR3 is TGTGCCAGCAGCTTAGCGTCCGCGGGAGCAGCAGATACGCAGTATTTT.

As to this clone: Different DNA sequences within this sample yield the same CDR3. The chain couples TRBV30 to TRBJ1-5; D not resolved. Trimming took off 0 bases at V and 6 bases at J, with 9 bases between the two ends. Germline loops: CDR1 GTSNPN, CDR2 SVGIG (reference sequence). The CDR3 is 13 residues long. CDR3 amino acids: CAWSVRGGQPQHF. In DNA form, the CDR3 reads TGTGCCTGGAGTGTACGGGGTGGTCAGCCCCAGCATTTT. The variable domain in full, with the rest retrieved from reference TRBV30 and TRBJ1-5, is SQTIHQWPATLVQPVGSPLSLECTVEGTSNPNLYWYRQAAGRGLQLLFYSVGIGQISSEVPQNLSASRPQDRQFILSSKKLLLSDSGFYLCAWSVRGGQPQHFGDGTRLSIL.

The rearrangement uses TRBV7-9 and TRBJ1-4; the D gene is possibly TRBD1 (5 bases). CDR3 length equals 18 residues. Germline lookup yields CDR1 SEHNR and CDR2 FQNEAQ (reference sequence). V dropped 8 bases and J dropped 3 bases, with 25 bases sitting between them. CDR3 amino acids: CASEAYRGNAGANEKLFF. CDR3 in DNA: TGTGCCAGCGAAGCTTATCGGGGGAACGCAGGCGCTAATGAAAAACTGTTTTTT.

A note on this clone: The same CDR3 can be traced to other DNA sequences in this sample. This chain links TRBV2 with TRBJ2-7, with 8 positions matching TRBD1. CDR1 is SNHLY and CDR2 is FYNNEI in the germline V gene. The V and J ends lost 3 bases and 2 bases, in that order; junction bases with no gene match: 3. CDR3 length equals 14 residues. In nucleotides, the CDR3 is TGTGCCAGCAGTGATCAGGGGGCTACCTACGAGCAGTACTTC. This translates into CASSDQGATYEQYF.

This chain links TRBV9 with TRBJ2-1; tentative D call: TRBD2 (5 bases). CDR1 is SGDLS and CDR2 is YYNGEE in the germline V gene. CDR3 length: 15 amino acids. Trimming took 3 bases from V and 3 from J, leaving 13 bases between them. This chain's CDR3 is CASSERVGHYNEQFF. In DNA form, the CDR3 reads TGTGCCAGCAGCGAGAGGGTGGGCCACTACAATGAGCAGTTCTTC.

The CDR3 is CASSSGTSGVVSTDTQYF. The CDR3 coding sequence is TGTGCCAGCAGCTCCGGGACTAGCGGAGTCGTTAGCACAGATACGCAGTATTTT. The V call is TRBV5-4, the J call TRBJ2-3, with TRBD2 matching 11 bases. The CDR3 contains 18 residues. The germline V gene encodes CDR1 SGHNT and CDR2 YYREEE (reference sequence). J was trimmed by 0 bases and V by 3 bases; bases with no gene match: 9. Filled out from reference TRBV5-4 and TRBJ2-3, the complete variable domain reads ETGVTQSPTHLIKTRGQQVTLRCSSQSGHNTVSWYQQALGQGPQFIFQYYREEENGRGNFPPRFSGLQFPNYSSELNVNALELDDSALYLCASSSGTSGVVSTDTQYFGPGTRLTVL.